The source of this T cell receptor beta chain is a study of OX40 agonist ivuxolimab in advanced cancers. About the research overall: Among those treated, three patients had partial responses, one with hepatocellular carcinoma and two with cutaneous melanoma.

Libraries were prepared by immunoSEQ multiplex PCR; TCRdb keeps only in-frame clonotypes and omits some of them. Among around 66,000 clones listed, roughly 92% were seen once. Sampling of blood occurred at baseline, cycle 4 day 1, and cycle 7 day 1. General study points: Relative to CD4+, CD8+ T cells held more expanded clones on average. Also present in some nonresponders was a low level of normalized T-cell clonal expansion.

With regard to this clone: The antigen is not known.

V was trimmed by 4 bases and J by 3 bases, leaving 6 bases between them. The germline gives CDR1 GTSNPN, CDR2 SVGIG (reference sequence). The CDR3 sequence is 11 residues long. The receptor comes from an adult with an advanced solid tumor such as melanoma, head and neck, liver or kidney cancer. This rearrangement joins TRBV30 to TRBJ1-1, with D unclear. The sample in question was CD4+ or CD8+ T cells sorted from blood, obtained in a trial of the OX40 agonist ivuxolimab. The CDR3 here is CAWIEYTEAFF. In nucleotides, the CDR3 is TGTGCCTGGATCGAGTACACTGAAGCTTTCTTT. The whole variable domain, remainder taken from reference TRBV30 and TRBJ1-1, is SQTIHQWPATLVQPVGSPLSLECTVEGTSNPNLYWYRQAAGRGLQLLFYSVGIGQISSEVPQNLSASRPQDRQFILSSKKLLLSDSGFYLCAWIEYTEAFFGQGTRLTVV.